This T cell receptor (beta chain) derives from a study of blood T cells in healthy people across ages. Whole-study context: About one barcoded beta molecule per two T cells was the capture yield of template switching.

Trimming pared 8 bases from V and 1 base from J, leaving 16 bases between. This CDR3 contains 14 residues. Germline V gene lookup returns CDR1 SQVTM and CDR2 ANQGSEA. Together with a sample-barcoded 5' primer, a J-beta primer mix was included in a second PCR lasting roughly 7 to 11 cycles. Researchers report that a template-switch adaptor with 12 random nucleotides tagged each cDNA molecule. TCRdb redid the calling of the 5' RACE reads with MiXCR, one entry per CDR3 protein. The data show 1.5 million to 2 million distinct CDR3 sequences, 49% seen once. As to this clonotype: As yet, its antigen is unknown.

Whole-study findings and limits: Per million T cells, TCR beta diversity dropped roughly linearly as age increased. The study found more naive CD4+ cells and higher diversity in long-lived than aged donors.

The TCR comes from a woman between 40 and 50 years old in good health. Sequenced sample: blood. The chain couples TRBV29-1 to TRBJ2-3; D might be TRBD1 (6 bases). DNA for the CDR3: TGCAGCACTACCGGGACATCGGGCACAGATACGCAGTATTTT. Amino acid sequence: CSTTGTSGTDTQYF.